The 21 T cell receptor beta chains below all came from one sample that was sequenced in a study of post-analysis software for immune sequencing data. Prepared libraries of TCR beta cDNA carried unique molecular identifiers. TCRdb fed the PCR reads into MiXCR, producing one record per CDR3 protein. The sample lists some 160,000 distinct CDR3 sequences, approximately 35% seen once, with 25% to 35% in the top ten. This specimen consisted of blood, obtained after autologous hematopoietic stem cell transplantation. Receptor source: a girl aged 10 to 17 with multiple sclerosis.

This clonotype was seen a few times. The chain uses TRBV5-8 and TRBJ2-7, with a weak D call TRBD1 (5 bases). The V gene lost 0 bases and the J gene lost 5 bases, with 12 bases spanning the gap. This CDR3 is built from 14 residues. Germline CDR1 SGHTS, CDR2 YDEGEE. CDR3 DNA sequence: TGTGCCAGCAGCTTGGCAACAGGATACCACGAGCAGTACTTC. It yields the protein CASSLATGYHEQYF.

The table lists this clonotype with a few counts. The genes are TRBV6-5 and TRBJ2-7; 13 bases match TRBD2. This CDR3 is built from 18 residues. V dropped 4 bases and J dropped 7; count of bases not matched to a gene: 16. Per the germline V gene, CDR1 is MNHEY and CDR2 is SVGAGI. The CDR3: CASSLTLNGLAGAREQYF. The CDR3 DNA reads as TGTGCCAGCAGTTTGACCCTAAATGGACTAGCGGGAGCTAGGGAGCAGTACTTC.

The chain has TRBV5-1 and TRBJ2-1; D could derive from TRBD1 or TRBD2 (6 bases each). The CDR3 extends over 16 amino acids. CDR1 is SGHRS and CDR2 is YFSETQ in the germline V gene. Trimming took off 4 bases at V and 0 bases at J, with 14 bases between the two ends. The CDR3 protein is CASSPRGDLSYNEQFF. The DNA of the CDR3 is TGCGCCAGCAGCCCTAGGGGGGATCTCTCCTACAATGAGCAGTTCTTC.

The chain has TRBV10-3 and TRBJ2-3; 12 positions match TRBD1. J was trimmed by 2 bases and V by 4 bases; bases with no gene match: 7. CDR3 size: 17 residues. Germline lookup yields CDR1 ENHRY and CDR2 SYGVKD. In nucleotides, the CDR3 is TGTGCCATCAGTGTATCACCGGGACAGGGGGCCACAGATACGCAGTATTTT. This translates into CAISVSPGQGATDTQYF.

The CDR3 nucleotides are TGTGCCAGCAGCCAAGAAGGAAAGAGTAATGAAAAACTGTTTTTT. Translated, it gives CASSQEGKSNEKLFF. The V gene is TRBV3-1, the J gene TRBJ1-4; no clear D. CDR3 length equals 15 residues. The germline V gene encodes CDR1 LGHDT and CDR2 YNNKEL (reference sequence). The V and J ends lost 0 bases and 4 bases respectively, with 9 bases between them.

The chain has TRBV4-2 and TRBJ2-7; TRBD1 matches at 7 bases. The CDR3 covers 15 residues. J lost 6 bases, V lost 0 bases, and 8 bases had no gene match. Germline V gene data show CDR1 as LGHNA and CDR2 as YNFKEQ. CDR3 residues: CASSQEQGWIGEQYF. In DNA form, the CDR3 reads TGTGCCAGCAGCCAAGAACAGGGGTGGATTGGCGAGCAGTACTTC.

The chain recombines TRBV20-1 with TRBJ1-2; 10 nucleotides align to TRBD1. V trimming: 5 bases; J trimming: 7 bases; junction bases outside the gene matches: 7. There are 13 residues in the CDR3. Germline CDR1 reads DFQATT; CDR2 reads SNEGSKA (reference sequence). In nucleotides, the CDR3 is TGCAGTGCTCCTCCCGACAGGGGGCCTGGCTACACCTTC. Translation gives CSAPPDRGPGYTF.

The chain is built from TRBV15 and TRBJ2-1, with a tentative D call TRBD1 (5 bases). CDR3 length: 17 amino acids. The V end was cut by 0 bases, the J end by 2 bases, with 14 bases between. From germline, CDR1 is LNHNV and CDR2 YYDKDF (reference sequence). The CDR3 loop is CATSRDPRGRPYNEQFF. The CDR3 DNA is TGTGCCACCAGCAGAGATCCAAGGGGTAGGCCCTACAATGAGCAGTTCTTC.

This clonotype was seen a handful of times. The V gene is TRBV7-9, the J gene TRBJ1-4, with D perhaps TRBD1 (5 bases). This CDR3 has 16 amino acids. The V end lost 4 bases, the J end lost 10 bases, and 22 bases lay between the germline ends. Germline-derived CDR1 and CDR2 are SEHNR and FQNEAQ (reference sequence). CDR3 bases: TGTGCCAGCAGCTCAGTTAACAGGAATCAGGTGGCAAAACTGTTTTTT. This codes for CASSSVNRNQVAKLFF. The full variable domain, completed using reference TRBV7-9 and TRBJ1-4, is DTGVSQNPRHKITKRGQNVTFRCDPISEHNRLYWYRQTLGQGPEFLTYFQNEAQLEKSRLLSDRFSAERPKGSFSTLEIQRTEQGDSAMYLCASSSVNRNQVAKLFFGSGTQLSVL.

This rearrangement joins TRBV20-1 to TRBJ2-1; D may match TRBD1 or TRBD2 (5 bases each). The germline V gene encodes CDR1 DFQATT and CDR2 SNEGSKA (reference sequence). V shed 8 bases and J shed 5 bases, with 22 bases lying between them. The CDR3 spans 15 residues. CDR3 residues: CSTESGTRTDNEQFF. The CDR3 DNA is TGCAGTACCGAATCCGGGACCCGGACGGACAATGAGCAGTTCTTC.

The chain uses TRBV7-2 and TRBJ1-2; no firm D call. V was shortened by 5 bases and J by 3 bases, with 13 bases between the two germline ends. The CDR3 has 14 residues. Germline CDR1 SGHTA, CDR2 FQGNSA. Written as DNA, the CDR3 is TGTGCCAGCAGCACCTTACCGACCTACTATGGCTACACCTTC. Amino acids: CASSTLPTYYGYTF.

This chain links TRBV11-2 with TRBJ1-2; a possible D gene is TRBD1 (5 bases). Germline lookup yields CDR1 SGHAT and CDR2 FQNNGV. V was trimmed by 0 bases and J by 8 bases, leaving 10 bases between them. The CDR3 length is 13 residues. CDR3 in amino acids: CASSLDRAGGYTF. The CDR3 DNA reads as TGTGCCAGCAGCTTAGACAGGGCGGGAGGCTACACCTTC.

This clonotype has ten or more counts. V gene TRBV10-2 combines with J gene TRBJ2-7, with unresolved D. CDR3 length equals 13 residues. Germline V gives CDR1 WSHSY, CDR2 SAAADI. V shed 2 bases and J shed 4 bases, with 9 bases lying between them. The CDR3 sequence: CASSELPRYEQYF. The CDR3 DNA sequence: TGCGCCAGCAGTGAGCTTCCTAGGTACGAGCAGTACTTC.

This clonotype was found a few times. The chain carries TRBV29-1 and TRBJ2-5; TRBD2 might be the D (5 bases). CDR1 is SQVTM and CDR2 is ANQGSEA in the germline V gene. This CDR3 has 14 residues. Trimming removed 7 bases at V and 2 bases at J, with 17 bases between. CDR3 DNA: TGCAGCGCCCCCCTACGGGGTTTACAAGAGACCCAGTACTTC. Translated: CSAPLRGLQETQYF.

In nucleotides, the CDR3 is TGCAGTGCTATAGACGAAGGACAGGGAGACACTGAAGCTTTCTTT. Its protein is CSAIDEGQGDTEAFF. This chain joins TRBV20-1 and TRBJ1-1; 8 bases fit TRBD1. V shed 4 bases, J shed 3 bases, and the junction held 10 bases outside the gene matches. Germline-derived CDR1 and CDR2 are DFQATT and SNEGSKA (reference sequence). This CDR3 contains 15 residues.

This sequence joins TRBV13 and TRBJ2-1; D possibly corresponds to TRBD1 (6 bases). Trimming removed 4 bases at V and 1 base at J, with 17 bases between. CDR3 length equals 17 residues. Germline V gene data show CDR1 as PRHDT and CDR2 as FYEKMQ (reference sequence). CDR3 nucleotides: TGTGCCAGCAGCTCATGGGTGTGGGGGCGATCCTACAATGAGCAGTTCTTC. Encoded protein: CASSSWVWGRSYNEQFF.

The J gene is TRBJ2-7, the V gene TRBV10-3; D not certain. The germline V and J ends were trimmed by 6 bases and 4 bases, with 16 bases remaining between them. Looked up from germline, CDR1 is ENHRY and CDR2 is SYGVKD. The CDR3 is made up of 14 amino acids. In DNA form, the CDR3 reads TGTGCCATCAGGGCAAATCTCACACTTTACGAGCAGTACTTC. Translated: CAIRANLTLYEQYF.

The chain joins TRBV20-1 to TRBJ2-7, with D possibly TRBD2 on 6 matching bases. The assigned J gene may be wrong: the sequence end matches TRBJ2-5 better. From germline, CDR1 is DFQATT and CDR2 SNEGSKA (reference sequence). This CDR3 spans 12 amino acids. Here the CDR3 DNA reads TGCAGTGCTAGCCCCGGGAGTGAGACCCAGTACTTC. Translated: CSASPGSETQYF.

This clonotype came up a few times. The J gene is TRBJ2-1, the V gene TRBV30, with D perhaps being TRBD1 or TRBD2 (5 bases each). CDR1 is GTSNPN, CDR2 SVGIG, per germline (reference sequence). V lost 8 bases, J lost 4 bases, and 21 bases lay in between. The CDR3 has 15 amino acids. Here the CDR3 DNA reads TGTGCCGGACTCACCACCGGGACCGAATACAATGAGCAGTTCTTC. Protein sequence: CAGLTTGTEYNEQFF.

Turning to this clonotype: A clone one base away is much larger, so this may be a read error. The CDR3 spells CTSSLTPSGYNEQFF. Here the CDR3 DNA reads TGTACCAGCAGCTTAACGCCTAGCGGGTACAATGAGCAGTTCTTC. This rearrangement joins TRBV7-3 to TRBJ2-1; TRBD2 agrees at 8 bases. CDR3 length equals 15 residues. Germline loops: CDR1 SGHTA, CDR2 FQGTGA. Together with reference TRBV7-3 and TRBJ2-1, the CDR3 gives the full variable domain: GAGVSQTPSNKVTEKGKYVELRCDPISGHTALYWYRQSLGQGPEFLIYFQGTGAADDSGLPNDRFFAVRPEGSVSTLKIQRTERGDSAVYLCTSSLTPSGYNEQFFGPGTRLTVL.

This clonotype was detected only a few times. This sequence joins TRBV28 and TRBJ2-3; 11 nucleotides align to TRBD2. After removal of 7 bases from V and 2 bases from J, the junction contained 11 bases not matched to a gene. Germline V gene data show CDR1 as MDHEN and CDR2 as SYDVKM. The CDR3 is made up of 17 amino acids. CDR3 bases: TGTGCCAGCACCTCCGGGACTAGCGGCCAACCCACAGATACGCAGTATTTT. As protein: CASTSGTSGQPTDTQYF.